Listed below are T cell receptor beta chains from one sample, sequenced in a study of early T cells in non-severe SARS-CoV-2 infection. TCRdb analysed the 5' RACE reads with MiXCR anew, one entry per CDR3 protein. Among around 80,000 distinct CDR3 sequences listed, less than 15% were seen once. Source material: whole blood. The receptors were sampled from an adult who was a healthcare worker with PCR-confirmed SARS-CoV-2 infection or an uninfected control (not recorded which). Both conserved end residues are trimmed from each CDR3. Each record gives: V gene, J gene, CDR3 protein.

v_call: TRBV24-1
j_call: TRBJ2-3
cdr3_aa: ATSDPRDSAWDTQY

v_call: TRBV28
j_call: TRBJ1-2
cdr3_aa: ASSFQLRASTNYGYT

v_call: TRBV6-5
j_call: TRBJ2-7
cdr3_aa: ASRATSSRGEQY

v_call: TRBV28
j_call: TRBJ2-6
cdr3_aa: ATRDSPSGANVLT

v_call: TRBV3-1
j_call: TRBJ2-1
cdr3_aa: ASSQARRVNNEQF

v_call: TRBV19
j_call: TRBJ1-1
cdr3_aa: ASSPTPIGTTGAF

v_call: TRBV18
j_call: TRBJ1-1
cdr3_aa: ASSPPVGGVNTEAF

v_call: TRBV29-1
j_call: TRBJ2-3
cdr3_aa: SAHPPSGRTDTQY

v_call: TRBV18
j_call: TRBJ2-7
cdr3_aa: ASSLSGGTSYEQY

v_call: TRBV14
j_call: TRBJ2-7
cdr3_aa: ASSQPSSYEQY

v_call: TRBV20-1
j_call: TRBJ1-5
cdr3_aa: SARDRNQGSQPQH

v_call: TRBV19
j_call: TRBJ1-5
cdr3_aa: ASSSAGTGFNQPQH

v_call: TRBV5-1
j_call: TRBJ1-1
cdr3_aa: ASSSIAGSNTEAF

v_call: TRBV20-1
j_call: TRBJ1-2
cdr3_aa: SPQGIGYT

v_call: TRBV3-1
j_call: TRBJ2-5
cdr3_aa: ASSQGVPGTQY

v_call: TRBV27
j_call: TRBJ1-1
cdr3_aa: ASSHGTFMKAF

v_call: TRBV12-3/TRBV12-4
j_call: TRBJ2-1
cdr3_aa: ASSLSDGSYNEQF

v_call: TRBV20-1
j_call: TRBJ2-5
cdr3_aa: SATSGTGGETQY

v_call: TRBV29-1
j_call: TRBJ1-2
cdr3_aa: SVKTWGGYT

v_call: TRBV5-1
j_call: TRBJ2-5
cdr3_aa: ASSSSSGGRPGETQY

v_call: TRBV7-8
j_call: TRBJ2-5
cdr3_aa: ASTLSRDRQETQY

v_call: TRBV28
j_call: TRBJ1-1
cdr3_aa: ASSRRGRGTEAF

v_call: TRBV6-5
j_call: TRBJ2-3
cdr3_aa: ASSFDHGGTDTQY

v_call: TRBV2
j_call: TRBJ2-1
cdr3_aa: ASGRGITYNEQF

v_call: TRBV18
j_call: TRBJ2-3
cdr3_aa: ASSPPGTGGTDTQY

v_call: TRBV12-3/TRBV12-4
j_call: TRBJ1-2
cdr3_aa: ASSVTAYGYT

v_call: TRBV29-1
j_call: TRBJ2-3
cdr3_aa: SVVSALTRTDTQY

v_call: TRBV6-5
j_call: TRBJ2-1
cdr3_aa: ASRTSGGAREQF

v_call: TRBV7-9
j_call: TRBJ2-7
cdr3_aa: ASSLDRGRTYEQY

v_call: TRBV20-1
j_call: TRBJ2-7
cdr3_aa: SALKGGYEQY

v_call: TRBV20-1
j_call: TRBJ2-5
cdr3_aa: SAHSGGLVRETQY

v_call: TRBV5-1
j_call: TRBJ2-7
cdr3_aa: ASSFHRVEGSYEQY

v_call: TRBV2
j_call: TRBJ1-5
cdr3_aa: ASSEGERNQPQH

v_call: TRBV30
j_call: TRBJ1-4
cdr3_aa: ASRSATNEKLF

v_call: TRBV6-6
j_call: TRBJ1-3
cdr3_aa: ASSTGLLNAGNTIY

v_call: TRBV7-9
j_call: TRBJ1-1
cdr3_aa: ATLHTLPGTADAAF

v_call: TRBV4-1
j_call: TRBJ1-5
cdr3_aa: ASSQDRMGTGSQPQH

v_call: TRBV12-3/TRBV12-4
j_call: TRBJ1-1
cdr3_aa: ASTSGHLNTEAF

v_call: TRBV20-1
j_call: TRBJ1-2
cdr3_aa: SARDHVGDYYGYT

v_call: TRBV12-3/TRBV12-4
j_call: TRBJ1-6
cdr3_aa: ASTGGQGYSPLH

v_call: TRBV2
j_call: TRBJ2-7
cdr3_aa: ASNREYEQY

v_call: TRBV13
j_call: TRBJ1-1
cdr3_aa: ASSQLEGTSTKAF

v_call: TRBV5-4
j_call: TRBJ1-2
cdr3_aa: ASSSRGPFGYT

v_call: TRBV19
j_call: TRBJ2-1
cdr3_aa: ASSETHPGFYNEQF

v_call: TRBV5-1
j_call: TRBJ2-1
cdr3_aa: ASSSRPTSGINNEQF

v_call: TRBV6-2/TRBV6-3
j_call: TRBJ2-1
cdr3_aa: ASSHHSEQF

v_call: TRBV27
j_call: TRBJ2-6
cdr3_aa: ASSLLGVSGANVLT

v_call: TRBV6-5
j_call: TRBJ1-3
cdr3_aa: ASSYSTGRENTIY

v_call: TRBV20-1
j_call: TRBJ2-1
cdr3_aa: SATRPGGRGRSYNEQF

v_call: TRBV20-1
j_call: TRBJ1-1
cdr3_aa: SASQTPNTEAF

v_call: TRBV7-6
j_call: TRBJ1-2
cdr3_aa: ASSRDKTNYGYT

v_call: TRBV5-8
j_call: TRBJ1-1
cdr3_aa: ASSPLGRGTDEAF

v_call: TRBV5-5
j_call: TRBJ1-1
cdr3_aa: ASSLFGVNTEAF

v_call: TRBV9
j_call: TRBJ2-1
cdr3_aa: ASSSPRYTAYNEQF

v_call: TRBV4-1
j_call: TRBJ1-2
cdr3_aa: ASSQGSSYGYT

v_call: TRBV28
j_call: TRBJ2-7
cdr3_aa: ASRMGYEQY

v_call: TRBV20-1
j_call: TRBJ2-4
cdr3_aa: SARTGEGLNIQY